These 31 T cell receptor beta chains came from one sample sequenced in a study of patients and donors after allogeneic stem cell transplantation. A single record per CDR3 protein comes from TCRdb applying MiXCR to the RT-PCR reads. This repertoire shows approximately 7,600 distinct CDR3 sequences, roughly 10% found once; its top ten account for 40% to 60%. Specimen: blood, either unsorted or a sorted T cell fraction (not recorded which). These receptors were obtained from a human donor who was either an allogeneic HSCT recipient or a stem cell or donor lymphocyte infusion donor (not recorded which). It is not recorded whose cells these are; they may come from a transplant donor.

The chain has TRBV6-5 and TRBJ2-1, with D perhaps TRBD2 (6 bases). CDR1 is MNHEY, CDR2 SVGAGI, per germline. The CDR3 is 14 residues long. The V end lost 2 bases, the J end lost 6 bases, and 11 bases lay between the germline ends. For the CDR3, the DNA is TGTGCCAGCAGTTACCCCGCGGGGAGCAATGAGCAGTTCTTC. It codes for CASSYPAGSNEQFF.

By share, this clonotype ranks as medium-sized. This chain connects TRBV7-2 to TRBJ2-1; tentative D call: TRBD1 (6 bases). The germline V gene encodes CDR1 SGHTA and CDR2 FQGNSA. This CDR3 is 14 amino acids long. V lost 0 bases to trimming and J lost 5 bases, with 8 bases between them. CDR3 residues: CASSLAHRDNEQFF. CDR3 in DNA: TGTGCCAGCAGCTTAGCGCACAGGGACAATGAGCAGTTCTTC.

This clonotype was detected many times. The rearrangement uses TRBV18 and TRBJ1-4; D perhaps matches TRBD1 (5 bases). There are 15 residues in the CDR3. V dropped 4 bases and J dropped 0 bases, with 9 bases sitting between them. Germline assignment: CDR1 KGHSH and CDR2 LQKENI. The CDR3 protein is CASSRQGATNEKLFF. The CDR3 nucleotides read TGTGCCAGCTCACGTCAGGGAGCAACTAATGAAAAACTGTTTTTT.

This rearrangement joins TRBV5-1 to TRBJ2-5, with TRBD1 matching 7 bases. The trim removed 4 bases at V and 0 bases at J, leaving 6 bases unmatched. The CDR3 is 15 amino acids. Germline loops: CDR1 SGHRS, CDR2 YFSETQ. CDR3 protein: CASSVGTAYQETQYF. CDR3 DNA sequence: TGCGCCAGCAGCGTCGGGACAGCATACCAAGAGACCCAGTACTTC.

The chain is built from TRBV18 and TRBJ2-5; no clear D. V shed 1 base and J shed 1 base, with 7 bases lying between them. Germline V gene lookup returns CDR1 KGHSH and CDR2 LQKENI. This CDR3 is 14 amino acids long. In nucleotides, the CDR3 is TGTGCCAGCTCACCACTTGCAGTCCAAGAGACCCAGTACTTC. As protein: CASSPLAVQETQYF.

This clonotype was counted a few times. The chain has TRBV3-1 and TRBJ1-5; D is uncertain. This CDR3 is 15 amino acids long. The germline gives CDR1 LGHDT, CDR2 YNNKEL (reference sequence). The germline V and J ends were trimmed by 6 bases and 2 bases, with 14 bases remaining between them. The CDR3: CASSSGLRGNQPQHF. The CDR3 DNA sequence: TGTGCCAGCAGTTCGGGCCTGCGGGGCAATCAGCCCCAGCATTTT.

The CDR3 is CASSSGVTGSTEAFF. The CDR3 DNA reads TGTGCCAGCAGCTCCGGGGTGACGGGTTCCACTGAAGCTTTCTTT. The V and J genes are TRBV12-3 or TRBV12-4 and TRBJ1-1; D call uncertain. V shed 6 bases and J shed 4 bases, with 18 bases lying between them. The CDR3 is 15 amino acids.

The sample holds many counts of this clonotype. This chain uses TRBV4-2 with TRBJ2-7, with 9 bases that match TRBD1. The trim removed 0 bases at V and 5 bases at J, leaving 8 bases unmatched. The CDR3 is 16 amino acids. Looked up from germline, CDR1 is LGHNA and CDR2 is YNFKEQ. The CDR3 DNA follows: TGTGCCAGCAGCCAAGATCGGTGGGACAGGGTCAACGAGCAGTACTTC. This gives the protein CASSQDRWDRVNEQYF.

This clonotype was detected ten times or more. The V gene is TRBV4-3, the J gene TRBJ2-2; D ambiguous. This CDR3 is built from 19 residues. The V gene lost 1 base and the J gene lost 5 bases, with 23 bases spanning the gap. CDR1 LGHNA and CDR2 YSLEER come from the germline V gene. This CDR3 reads CASSQVVSRSLSKTGELFF. The CDR3 coding sequence is TGCGCCAGCAGCCAAGTTGTTTCAAGGAGCCTCAGTAAAACCGGGGAGCTGTTTTTT.

DNA of the CDR3: TGTGCCAAGATAAAACGCGAGCAGTACTTC. It codes for CAKIKREQYF. The V and J genes are TRBV10-3 and TRBJ2-7, with D hard to call. V was cut by 10 bases and J by 6 bases, with 10 bases left in between. This CDR3 spans 10 amino acids. Germline CDR1 is ENHRY and CDR2 is SYGVKD.

This clonotype was counted only a few times. V and J are TRBV12-3 or TRBV12-4 and TRBJ2-1; D uncertain. This CDR3 is 12 amino acids long. V was trimmed by 3 bases and J by 6 bases, leaving 6 bases between them. The CDR3 region is CASSLMGNEQFF. DNA of the CDR3: TGTGCCAGCAGTTTGATGGGCAATGAGCAGTTCTTC.

This sequence joins TRBV5-1 and TRBJ2-3; weak D call: TRBD2 (5 bases). The germline V and J ends were trimmed by 4 bases and 1 base, with 7 bases remaining between them. The CDR3 is 13 amino acids. Germline assignment: CDR1 SGHRS and CDR2 YFSETQ. CDR3 sequence: CASSARGTDTQYF. CDR3 DNA sequence: TGCGCCAGCAGCGCGAGGGGCACAGATACGCAGTATTTT. The full variable domain, its missing parts supplied by reference TRBV5-1 and TRBJ2-3, is KAGVTQTPRYLIKTRGQQVTLSCSPISGHRSVSWYQQTPGQGLQFLFEYFSETQRNKGNFPGRFSGRQFSNSRSEMNVSTLELGDSALYLCASSARGTDTQYFGPGTRLTVL.

In this sample, this clonotype is large. The chain combines TRBV27 with TRBJ1-6; TRBD1 matches 10 bases. V dropped 4 bases and J dropped 8; count of bases not matched to a gene: 5. The CDR3 has 15 residues. Looked up from germline, CDR1 is MNHEY and CDR2 is SMNVEV (reference sequence). The CDR3 DNA sequence: TGTGCCAGCAGTTCCATAGGACAGGGGGATTCACCCCTCCACTTT. Translated: CASSSIGQGDSPLHF.

This clonotype was counted only a few times. The gene calls are TRBV3-1 and TRBJ2-7; D is undetermined. Per germline, CDR1 LGHDT and CDR2 YNNKEL (reference sequence). The ends were cut back, 2 bases at V and 5 bases at J, with 7 bases in the middle. This CDR3 has 12 amino acids. DNA of the CDR3: TGTGCCAGCAGCCAATCCGTCGACGAGCAGTACTTC. This encodes CASSQSVDEQYF.

This clonotype is medium-sized in the sample. This chain links TRBV5-1 with TRBJ1-1; 12 nucleotides line up with TRBD1. Losses at the gene ends were 3 bases for V and 4 bases for J; bases not matched to a gene: 7. The CDR3 extends over 16 amino acids. Per the germline V gene, CDR1 is SGHRS and CDR2 is YFSETQ. As DNA, the CDR3 is TGCGCCAGCAGCTCCGGGACAGGGGGCTCAGGCACTGAAGCTTTCTTT. It specifies CASSSGTGGSGTEAFF.

This clonotype qualifies as medium-sized (0.01 to 0.1%). The chain joins TRBV5-4 to TRBJ1-2, with D possibly being TRBD1 (5 bases). V lost 3 bases to trimming and J lost 4 bases, with 16 bases between them. The CDR3 runs 15 residues. From germline, CDR1 is SGHNT and CDR2 YYREEE (reference sequence). DNA of the CDR3: TGTGCCAGCAGCTCAAGCGGGGGATGGGTCTATGGCTACACCTTC. It codes for CASSSSGGWVYGYTF.

By share of the sample, this clonotype is medium-sized. The CDR3 spells CSVDGDSKTYGYTF. In DNA, the CDR3 is TGCAGCGTTGACGGGGACAGCAAAACCTATGGCTACACCTTC. This chain connects TRBV29-1 to TRBJ1-2; 7 bases are a match to TRBD1. The germline V gene has CDR1 SQVTM and CDR2 ANQGSEA. This CDR3 contains 14 residues. Trimming cost V 3 bases and J 4 bases; bases outside gene matches: 8.

The chain joins TRBV3-1 to TRBJ2-1, with 7 bases matching TRBD1. With V trimmed by 9 bases and J by 8 bases, 16 bases remained unmatched. This CDR3 spans 15 amino acids. Germline-derived CDR1 and CDR2 are LGHDT and YNNKEL (reference sequence). For the CDR3, the DNA is TGTGCCAGTCATGACACAGGGGCGCGGGCCTATGAGCAGTTCTTC. This encodes CASHDTGARAYEQFF.

This clonotype appeared many times. V gene TRBV9 combines with J gene TRBJ1-1; the D gene is possibly TRBD1 (6 bases). CDR1 is SGDLS and CDR2 is YYNGEE in the germline V gene. The V end lost 4 bases, the J end lost 0 bases, and 10 bases lay between the germline ends. The CDR3 runs 14 residues. CDR3 residues: CASSPGTMNTEAFF. In DNA form, the CDR3 reads TGTGCCAGCAGCCCAGGGACAATGAACACTGAAGCTTTCTTT.

The sample holds many counts of this clonotype. The rearrangement joins TRBV6-1 to TRBJ1-1; the D is unclear. CDR3 length: 13 amino acids. The V end was cut by 6 bases, the J end by 1 base, with 9 bases between. Germline V gene data show CDR1 as MNHNS and CDR2 as SASEGT. In nucleotides, the CDR3 is TGTGCCAGCAGGGAACACTCGAACACTGAAGCTTTCTTT. Translating gives CASREHSNTEAFF.

This clonotype is categorized as hyperexpanded. CDR3 residues: CSASSQADSPLHF. DNA for the CDR3: TGCAGTGCTAGTTCTCAGGCCGATTCACCCCTCCACTTT. The genes are TRBV20-1 and TRBJ1-6; D unresolved. Germline loops: CDR1 DFQATT, CDR2 SNEGSKA (reference sequence). The CDR3 covers 13 residues. The V and J ends lost 3 bases and 8 bases respectively, with 11 bases between them.

Here the CDR3 reads CASHGRPREYGYTF. The CDR3 coding sequence is TGTGCCAGCCATGGACGGCCCAGGGAGTATGGCTACACCTTC. This sequence joins TRBV5-6 and TRBJ1-2, with D tentatively TRBD1 (5 bases). From germline, CDR1 is SGHDT and CDR2 YYEEEE. The CDR3 loop spans 14 amino acids. V lost 7 bases, J lost 5 bases, and 18 bases lay in between.

This clonotype was recorded a few times. This chain connects TRBV5-4 to TRBJ1-2; tentative D call: TRBD1 (6 bases). In germline, CDR1 is SGHNT, CDR2 YYREEE (reference sequence). V lost 0 bases and J 6 bases, leaving 15 bases between the germline ends. The CDR3 has 15 amino acids. CDR3 region: CASSLGTVAFDGYTF. The CDR3 DNA sequence: TGTGCCAGCAGCTTGGGGACAGTCGCTTTTGATGGCTACACCTTC.

The sample holds many counts of this clonotype. This chain uses TRBV7-9 with TRBJ2-3, with D tentatively TRBD2 (5 bases). CDR3 length equals 15 residues. Germline-derived CDR1 and CDR2 are SEHNR and FQNEAQ (reference sequence). The germline V and J ends were trimmed by 8 bases and 2 bases, with 17 bases remaining between them. The CDR3 nucleotides are TGTGCCAGCTCCCGAGCGGTACTCCCCACAGATACGCAGTATTTT. Protein: CASSRAVLPTDTQYF.

This clonotype was observed a few times. The J gene is TRBJ1-3, the V gene TRBV6-6; 8 positions agree with TRBD1. The CDR3 is 16 residues long. V dropped 3 bases and J dropped 4; count of bases not matched to a gene: 8. Germline CDR1 MNHNY, CDR2 SVGAGI (reference sequence). CDR3 in amino acids: CASSYPTGVSGNTIYF. The CDR3 DNA sequence: TGTGCCAGCAGTTATCCGACAGGGGTCTCCGGAAACACCATATATTTT.

V gene TRBV6-5 combines with J gene TRBJ2-5, with TRBD2 identical over 8 bases. The CDR3 is 15 amino acids. The junction had 5 bases not matched to a gene; V was cut back by 1 base and J by 4 bases. CDR1 is MNHEY, CDR2 SVGAGI, per germline. The CDR3: CASSYWTGGPETQYF. For the CDR3, the DNA is TGTGCCAGCAGTTACTGGACGGGGGGGCCAGAGACCCAGTACTTC.

This clonotype was detected a few times. V is TRBV20-1 and J is TRBJ1-1; 8 bases agree with TRBD1. J lost 9 bases, V lost 0 bases, and 3 bases had no gene match. The CDR3 spans 12 residues. Germline CDR1 DFQATT, CDR2 SNEGSKA (reference sequence). The CDR3 loop is CSAREGQGKAFF. The CDR3 region has the DNA TGCAGTGCTAGAGAAGGACAGGGAAAAGCTTTCTTT.

The gene calls are TRBV5-1 and TRBJ2-5, with 9 bases that match TRBD2. The CDR3 has 15 residues. Trimming at V came to 1 base and at J to 5 bases, leaving 6 bases not matched to a gene. In germline, CDR1 is SGHRS, CDR2 YFSETQ. The CDR3 protein is CASSLFPSGVETQYF. As DNA, the CDR3 is TGCGCCAGCAGCTTGTTCCCTAGCGGGGTGGAGACCCAGTACTTC.

This clonotype was recorded a few times. The rearrangement links TRBV2 to TRBJ1-2; D gene uncertain. The germline V and J ends were trimmed by 2 bases and 8 bases, with 27 bases remaining between them. The CDR3 length is 18 residues. CDR1 and CDR2 (germline): SNHLY, FYNNEI. For the CDR3, the DNA is TGTGCCAGCAGTGAAAAAACCGACCCGGCTAACTCGTCCTTAGGCTACACCTTC. Amino acid sequence: CASSEKTDPANSSLGYTF.

This clonotype was seen more than once but under ten times. The chain is built from TRBV9 and TRBJ1-1; 10 nucleotides match TRBD1. J lost 3 bases, V lost 3 bases, and 8 bases had no gene match. The length of the CDR3 is 16 residues. Germline lookup yields CDR1 SGDLS and CDR2 YYNGEE. The CDR3 is CASSARDRGLDTEAFF. As DNA, the CDR3 is TGTGCCAGCAGCGCCCGGGACAGGGGATTGGACACTGAAGCTTTCTTT.

This clonotype was counted only a few times. The V gene is TRBV7-2, the J gene TRBJ1-6, with D uncertain. The CDR3 covers 15 residues. Germline lookup yields CDR1 SGHTA and CDR2 FQGNSA. V gave up 5 bases and J gave up 6 bases, with 14 bases separating them. The DNA of the CDR3 is TGTGCCAGCAGCCCCCTAAGGACGGTTAATTCACCCCTCCACTTT. It codes for CASSPLRTVNSPLHF.